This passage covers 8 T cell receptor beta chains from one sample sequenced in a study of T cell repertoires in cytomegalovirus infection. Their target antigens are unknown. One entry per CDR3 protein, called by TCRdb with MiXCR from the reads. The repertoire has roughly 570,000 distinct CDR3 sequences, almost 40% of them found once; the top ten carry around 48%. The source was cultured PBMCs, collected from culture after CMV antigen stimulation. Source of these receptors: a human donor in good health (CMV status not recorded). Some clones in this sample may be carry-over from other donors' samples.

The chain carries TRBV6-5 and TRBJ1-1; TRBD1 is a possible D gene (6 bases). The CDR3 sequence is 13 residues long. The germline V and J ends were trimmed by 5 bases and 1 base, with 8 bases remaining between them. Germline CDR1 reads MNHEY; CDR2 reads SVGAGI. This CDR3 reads CASSGGGNTEAFF. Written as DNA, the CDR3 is TGTGCCAGCAGTGGAGGGGGGAACACTGAAGCTTTCTTT.

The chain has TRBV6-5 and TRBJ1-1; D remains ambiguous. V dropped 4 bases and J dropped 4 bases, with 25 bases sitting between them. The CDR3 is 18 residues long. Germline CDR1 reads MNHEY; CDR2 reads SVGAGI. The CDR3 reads CASSSPRHRVTSSTEAFF. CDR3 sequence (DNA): TGTGCCAGCAGTTCCCCCCGGCACAGAGTTACCTCGAGCACTGAAGCTTTCTTT.

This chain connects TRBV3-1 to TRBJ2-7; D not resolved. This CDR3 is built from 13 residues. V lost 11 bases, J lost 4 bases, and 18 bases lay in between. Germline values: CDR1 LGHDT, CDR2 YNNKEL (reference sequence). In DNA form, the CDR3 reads TGTGCCGCAAAGGGCCGGCGTTCATACGAGCAGTACTTC. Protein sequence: CAAKGRRSYEQYF.

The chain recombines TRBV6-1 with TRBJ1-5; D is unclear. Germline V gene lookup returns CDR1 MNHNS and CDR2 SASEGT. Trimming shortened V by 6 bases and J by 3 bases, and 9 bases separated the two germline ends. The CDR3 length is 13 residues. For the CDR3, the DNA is TGTGCCAGCAGCTACACGCTCAATCAGCCCCAGCATTTT. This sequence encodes CASSYTLNQPQHF.

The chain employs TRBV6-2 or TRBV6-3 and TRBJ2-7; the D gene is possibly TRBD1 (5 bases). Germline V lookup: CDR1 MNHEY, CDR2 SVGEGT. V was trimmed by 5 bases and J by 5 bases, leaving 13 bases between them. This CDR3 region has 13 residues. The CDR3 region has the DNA TGTGCCAGCAGTCCCCGGACATATCACGAGCAGTACTTC. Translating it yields CASSPRTYHEQYF.

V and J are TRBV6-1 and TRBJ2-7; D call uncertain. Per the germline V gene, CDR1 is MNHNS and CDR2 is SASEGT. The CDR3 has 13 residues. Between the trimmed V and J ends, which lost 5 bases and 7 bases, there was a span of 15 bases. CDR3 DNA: TGTGCCAGCAGTTGGGGTCTGGCGGAAGAGCAGTACTTC. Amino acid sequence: CASSWGLAEEQYF.

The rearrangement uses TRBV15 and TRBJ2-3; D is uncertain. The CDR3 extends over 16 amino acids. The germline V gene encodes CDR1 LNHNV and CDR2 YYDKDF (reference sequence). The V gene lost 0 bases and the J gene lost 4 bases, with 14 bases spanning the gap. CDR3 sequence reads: CATSRDRATGPDTQYF. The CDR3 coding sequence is TGTGCCACCAGCAGAGATAGGGCCACTGGCCCAGATACGCAGTATTTT.

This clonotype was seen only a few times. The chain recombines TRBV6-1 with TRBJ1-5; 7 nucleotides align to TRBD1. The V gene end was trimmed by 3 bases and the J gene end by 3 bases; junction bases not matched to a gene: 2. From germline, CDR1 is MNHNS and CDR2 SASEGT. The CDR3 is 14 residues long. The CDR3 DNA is TGTGCCAGCAGTGACAGGGGGAACAATCAGCCCCAGCATTTT. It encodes CASSDRGNNQPQHF.